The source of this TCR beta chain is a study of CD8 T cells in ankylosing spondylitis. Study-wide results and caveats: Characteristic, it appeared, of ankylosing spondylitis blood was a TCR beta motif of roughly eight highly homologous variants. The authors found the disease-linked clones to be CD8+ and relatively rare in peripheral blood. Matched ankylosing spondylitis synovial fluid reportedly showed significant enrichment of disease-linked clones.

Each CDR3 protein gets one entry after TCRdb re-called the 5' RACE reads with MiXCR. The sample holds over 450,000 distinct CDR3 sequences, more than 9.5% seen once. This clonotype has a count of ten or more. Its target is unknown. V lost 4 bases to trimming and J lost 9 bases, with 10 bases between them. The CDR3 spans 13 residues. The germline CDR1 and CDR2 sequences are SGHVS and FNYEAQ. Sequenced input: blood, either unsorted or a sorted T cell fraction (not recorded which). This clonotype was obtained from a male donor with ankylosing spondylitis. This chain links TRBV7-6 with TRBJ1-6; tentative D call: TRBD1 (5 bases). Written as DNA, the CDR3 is TGTGCCAGCAGCTCAATGCAGGGTTCACCCCTCCACTTT. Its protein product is CASSSMQGSPLHF.